The 27 T cell receptor beta chains given below trace back to one sample, sequenced in a study of T cell responses to AZD1222 COVID-19 vaccine. The protocol was immunoSEQ multiplex PCR, while the TCRdb copy is restricted to in-frame clones and leaves out a portion. The data contain approximately 180,000 clones, approximately 86% of them seen just once; the ten biggest clones take up 6% to 8.5%. The sequences come from peripheral blood, collected on day 0 of AZD1222 vaccination. Receptor source: an adult in good health.

This clone was detected a few times. This chain links TRBV7-6 with TRBJ1-1, with 8 positions matching TRBD1. The V and J ends lost 0 bases and 14 bases, in that order; junction bases with no gene match: 8. Germline-derived CDR1 and CDR2 are SGHVS and FNYEAQ. CDR3 size: 13 residues. CDR3 nucleotide sequence: TGTGCCAGCAGCTTAGCCGCAGGGGGCTCCCTCTTCTTT. Translating gives CASSLAAGGSLFF. The entire variable domain, with the rest obtained from reference TRBV7-6 and TRBJ1-1, is as follows: GAGVSQSPRYKVTKRGQDVALRCDPISGHVSLYWYRQALGQGPEFLTYFNYEAQQDKSGLPNDRFSAERPEGSISTLTIQRTEQRDSAMYRCASSLAAGGSLFFGQGTRLTVV.

The CDR3 spells CASSVEGGNTIYF. Here the CDR3 DNA reads TGTGCCAGCAGCGTAGAGGGTGGAAACACCATATATTTT. This sequence joins TRBV9 and TRBJ1-3; D remains unclear. CDR3 length: 13 amino acids. V gave up 0 bases and J gave up 3 bases, with 4 bases separating them. The germline CDR1 and CDR2 sequences are SGDLS and YYNGEE.

The genes are TRBV20-1 and TRBJ2-1; weak D call: TRBD2 (5 bases). With 5 bases removed from V and 3 bases from J, the gap between germline ends came to 8 bases. The CDR3 has 12 amino acids. Germline V lookup: CDR1 DFQATT, CDR2 SNEGSKA (reference sequence). The CDR3 DNA follows: TGCAGTGCTGGTGAGGGCTACAATGAGCAGTTCTTC. Its protein is CSAGEGYNEQFF.

The chain uses TRBV27 and TRBJ2-7, with D possibly TRBD1 on 7 matching bases. V was cut by 10 bases and J by 4 bases, with 11 bases left in between. Germline V CDR1 and CDR2: MNHEY, SMNVEV (reference sequence). The CDR3 is made up of 11 amino acids. CDR3 DNA sequence: TGTGCCACGCAGGGGGGTTACGAGCAGTACTTC. Its protein product is CATQGGYEQYF.

The V call is TRBV7-9, the J call TRBJ2-3; TRBD2 matches 12 bases. The V and J ends lost 5 bases and 1 base, in that order; junction bases with no gene match: 10. The CDR3 consists of 18 residues. Germline CDR1 reads SEHNR; CDR2 reads FQNEAQ (reference sequence). CDR3 DNA sequence: TGTGCCAGCAGCCCGTCTAGCGGGGGGGCGTCTCGCACAGATACGCAGTATTTT. This encodes CASSPSSGGASRTDTQYF.

The chain recombines TRBV5-1 with TRBJ1-1; no reliable D call. Germline CDR1 reads SGHRS; CDR2 reads YFSETQ. This CDR3 has 14 amino acids. V lost 0 bases and J 5 bases, leaving 11 bases between the germline ends. CDR3 residues: CASSLETVRTEAFF. CDR3 bases: TGCGCCAGCAGCTTGGAGACCGTTCGGACTGAAGCTTTCTTT.

The rearrangement links TRBV5-6 to TRBJ2-5; 12 bases agree with TRBD1. Losses at the gene ends were 4 bases for V and 4 bases for J; bases not matched to a gene: 5. Germline CDR1 SGHDT, CDR2 YYEEEE. The CDR3 length is 15 residues. Here the CDR3 DNA reads TGTGCCAGCAGCCCGGGGGACAGGGGGCTAGAGACCCAGTACTTC. Amino acid sequence: CASSPGDRGLETQYF. The complete variable domain, with remaining parts taken from reference TRBV5-6 and TRBJ2-5, reads DAGVTQSPTHLIKTRGQQVTLRCSPKSGHDTVSWYQQALGQGPQFIFQYYEEEERQRGNFPDRFSGHQFPNYSSELNVNALLLGDSALYLCASSPGDRGLETQYFGPGTRLLVL.

V gene TRBV27 combines with J gene TRBJ2-1; D possibly matches TRBD1 or TRBD2 (5 bases each). This CDR3 contains 14 residues. The germline V gene encodes CDR1 MNHEY and CDR2 SMNVEV (reference sequence). V lost 4 bases and J 5 bases, leaving 12 bases between the germline ends. CDR3 region: CASSSPGRNNEQFF. CDR3 sequence (DNA): TGTGCCAGCAGTTCTCCGGGACGGAACAATGAGCAGTTCTTC.

V usage is TRBV11-3 and J usage is TRBJ1-6; D call uncertain. Germline V lookup: CDR1 SGHNT, CDR2 YENEEA. With 5 bases removed from V and 0 bases from J, the gap between germline ends came to 11 bases. This CDR3 is built from 16 residues. The CDR3 bases are TGTGCCAGCAGCCCCAAGCCCAGCTCCTATAATTCACCCCTCCACTTT. It encodes CASSPKPSSYNSPLHF.

The J gene is TRBJ2-1, the V gene TRBV5-5; D not certain. V was cut by 0 bases and J by 7 bases, with 11 bases left in between. The germline V gene encodes CDR1 SGHKS and CDR2 YYEKEE (reference sequence). The CDR3 is 14 amino acids. This CDR3 is CASSLGPAGNEQFF. The CDR3, as DNA: TGTGCCAGCAGCTTGGGGCCGGCAGGTAATGAGCAGTTCTTC.

The V gene is TRBV4-1, the J gene TRBJ1-1; TRBD1 is a possible D gene (6 bases). Germline loops: CDR1 MGHRA, CDR2 YSYEKL. V lost 3 bases and J 5 bases, leaving 13 bases between the germline ends. The CDR3 consists of 14 residues. The CDR3 DNA reads TGCGCCAGCAGCCAGCCACCTCAGGGGACTGAAGCTTTCTTT. This gives the protein CASSQPPQGTEAFF.

This clone was seen just once. This chain's CDR3 is CASSTMSSGANVLTF. DNA for the CDR3: TGTGCCAGCAGCACCATGAGCTCTGGGGCCAACGTCCTGACTTTC. The chain couples TRBV28 to TRBJ2-6; no reliable D call. The CDR3 is 15 amino acids. Germline values: CDR1 MDHEN, CDR2 SYDVKM. Trimming cost V 6 bases and J 0 bases, with 9 bases left between them.

The V and J genes are TRBV19 and TRBJ2-6, with TRBD2 matching over 7 bases. The CDR3 contains 17 residues. V lost 3 bases, J lost 0 bases, and 5 bases stayed unmatched. The germline V gene has CDR1 LNHDA and CDR2 SQIVND (reference sequence). In DNA, the CDR3 is TGTGCCAGTAGTATCTCGGGAGGACGCTCTGGGGCCAACGTCCTGACTTTC. Translation: CASSISGGRSGANVLTF.

V and J are TRBV24-1 and TRBJ2-7, with 8 bases that match TRBD1. CDR1 KGHDR and CDR2 SFDVKD come from the germline V gene. The junction had 5 bases not matched to a gene; V was cut back by 5 bases and J by 0 bases. The length of the CDR3 is 15 residues. CDR3 nucleotide sequence: TGTGCCACCAGTGCCCGGACAGGGAGCTCCTACGAGCAGTACTTC. Its protein product is CATSARTGSSYEQYF.

The genes are TRBV18 and TRBJ1-3; D call uncertain. With 4 bases removed from V and 0 bases from J, the gap between germline ends came to 13 bases. In germline, CDR1 is KGHSH, CDR2 LQKENI. The CDR3 totals 16 residues. In nucleotides, the CDR3 is TGTGCCAGCTCACAATCCACCAGAAGCTCTGGAAACACCATATATTTT. This codes for CASSQSTRSSGNTIYF.

V and J are TRBV10-3 and TRBJ1-6, with 8 bases fitting TRBD1. Germline V gene data show CDR1 as ENHRY and CDR2 as SYGVKD. Trimming cost V 11 bases and J 8 bases; bases outside gene matches: 8. The CDR3 spans 13 residues. CDR3 residues: CASGRGQDSPLHF. The CDR3 DNA follows: TGTGCCTCAGGCAGGGGGCAGGATTCACCCCTCCACTTT.

This chain uses TRBV19 with TRBJ2-2; TRBD1 matches 9 bases. The germline gives CDR1 LNHDA, CDR2 SQIVND (reference sequence). Trimming took 4 bases from V and 4 from J; bases not matched to a gene: 4. This CDR3 comprises 15 residues. CDR3 loop: CASSKQGAVTGELFF. In DNA, the CDR3 is TGTGCCAGTAGTAAACAGGGGGCAGTCACCGGGGAGCTGTTTTTT.

The gene calls are TRBV7-8 and TRBJ2-1; 8 bases are a match to TRBD2. V lost 2 bases and J lost 4; bases outside the gene matches: 7. Looked up from germline, CDR1 is SGHVS and CDR2 is FQNEAQ. CDR3 length: 16 residues. The CDR3 DNA follows: TGTGCCAGCAGCTTAATTTCCGGGGGGGCTTACAATGAGCAGTTCTTC. It translates to CASSLISGGAYNEQFF.

CDR3 sequence (DNA): TGCGCCAGCAGCCCCGGGACAGCAAGACAAGAGACCCAGTACTTC. This codes for CASSPGTARQETQYF. This chain uses TRBV5-1 with TRBJ2-5; 7 bases are a match to TRBD1. This CDR3 has 15 amino acids. Germline V gene data show CDR1 as SGHRS and CDR2 as YFSETQ. V lost 4 bases and J lost 2; bases outside the gene matches: 8.

The gene calls are TRBV30 and TRBJ1-5; D is perhaps TRBD1 (6 bases). The CDR3 is 16 amino acids. Trimming took off 5 bases at V and 0 bases at J, with 17 bases between the two ends. Germline V gene lookup returns CDR1 GTSNPN and CDR2 SVGIG (reference sequence). CDR3: CAWDGGAGYSNQPQHF. In DNA, the CDR3 is TGTGCCTGGGACGGGGGGGCAGGCTATAGCAATCAGCCCCAGCATTTT. The full variable domain, its missing parts supplied by reference TRBV30 and TRBJ1-5, is SQTIHQWPATLVQPVGSPLSLECTVEGTSNPNLYWYRQAAGRGLQLLFYSVGIGQISSEVPQNLSASRPQDRQFILSSKKLLLSDSGFYLCAWDGGAGYSNQPQHFGDGTRLSIL.

The rearrangement joins TRBV10-3 to TRBJ1-2; no definite D call. Germline CDR1 reads ENHRY; CDR2 reads SYGVKD. V was clipped by 0 bases and J by 1 base, with 6 bases between them. The CDR3 contains 14 residues. In nucleotides, the CDR3 is TGTGCCATCAGTGAGTCGACACGTAACTATGGCTACACCTTC. This gives the protein CAISESTRNYGYTF.

The chain couples TRBV30 to TRBJ1-2; D possibly corresponds to TRBD1 (5 bases). CDR1 and CDR2 (germline): GTSNPN, SVGIG (reference sequence). The CDR3 length is 17 residues. V was trimmed by 0 bases and J by 4 bases, leaving 21 bases between them. CDR3 loop: CAWSVDQGLPRFYGYTF. The CDR3 DNA follows: TGTGCCTGGAGTGTGGACCAGGGACTCCCAAGATTCTATGGCTACACCTTC.

This chain uses TRBV4-3 with TRBJ1-6; maybe TRBD1 (6 bases). CDR3 size: 13 residues. Deletions cut 4 bases from V and 7 bases from J, with 8 bases between. Germline V lookup: CDR1 LGHNA, CDR2 YSLEER. The CDR3 sequence: CASSLGANSPLHF. In DNA, the CDR3 is TGCGCCAGCAGCCTGGGGGCAAATTCACCCCTCCACTTT.

As to this clone: Other DNA sequences within the sample encode an identical CDR3. This chain uses TRBV10-3 with TRBJ2-1, with 8 positions matching TRBD2. CDR3 length: 15 residues. Losses at the gene ends were 3 bases for V and 0 bases for J; bases not matched to a gene: 1. CDR1 and CDR2 (germline): ENHRY, SYGVKD. This chain's CDR3 is CAISESGGSYNEQFF. Written as DNA, the CDR3 is TGTGCCATCAGTGAAAGCGGGGGCTCCTACAATGAGCAGTTCTTC.

The sample holds one count of this clone. The chain has TRBV27 and TRBJ2-5; TRBD2 matches at 10 bases. Trimming at V came to 5 bases and at J to 4 bases, leaving 10 bases not matched to a gene. The CDR3 sequence is 16 residues long. Germline V gene data show CDR1 as MNHEY and CDR2 as SMNVEV (reference sequence). DNA of the CDR3: TGTGCCAGCAGTCTAGGGTCGCTAGCGGGGGTAGAGACCCAGTACTTC. Its protein product is CASSLGSLAGVETQYF.

This chain links TRBV28 with TRBJ2-3; 9 positions match TRBD2. This CDR3 region has 16 residues. V gave up 3 bases and J gave up 5 bases; unmatched junction bases: 9. Germline CDR1 MDHEN, CDR2 SYDVKM. The CDR3, as DNA: TGTGCCAGCAGTTTTGCCTCTAGCGGGGTTGGAGATACGCAGTATTTT. Encoded protein: CASSFASSGVGDTQYF.

The genes are TRBV9 and TRBJ2-1, with unresolved D. The germline V gene encodes CDR1 SGDLS and CDR2 YYNGEE. V was trimmed by 3 bases and J by 4 bases, leaving 5 bases between them. The CDR3 loop spans 12 amino acids. CDR3 region: CASSAPYNEQFF. For the CDR3, the DNA is TGTGCCAGCAGCGCCCCATACAATGAGCAGTTCTTC.